This T cell receptor (beta chain) comes out of a study of shared clonotypes between healthy human individuals. Trimming cost V 8 bases and J 4 bases, with 14 bases left between them. The CDR3 runs to 13 residues. Per germline, CDR1 SGHAT and CDR2 FQDESV (reference sequence). The protocol was immunoSEQ multiplex PCR, while the TCRdb copy is restricted to in-frame clones and leaves out a portion. The sample includes roughly 1,100,000 clones, approximately 76% seen only once; the top ten take approximately 1.3%. This sequence joins TRBV11-1 and TRBJ1-1; D is uncertain. The sequence came from a young man in good health. Sequenced material: memory CD4+ T cells sorted from blood. The subset was: CD45RA-negative fraction. DNA of the CDR3: TGTGCCAGCGGATATCGGTTGGCCACTGAAGCTTTCTTT. Protein: CASGYRLATEAFF.